This TCR beta chain was sequenced during a study of cytomegalovirus exposure and HLA in healthy donors. Whole-study results and caveats: What was likely a sequencing artifact was a cluster of highly shared sequence variants.

As for this clone: The antigen remains unidentified.

The CDR3 loop spans 16 amino acids. CDR1 SGHTA and CDR2 FQGNSA come from the germline V gene. V lost 3 bases and J lost 4; bases outside the gene matches: 5. The PCR was carried out with 60 Vbeta primers and 13 Jbeta primers. Sequencing was performed with immunoSEQ multiplex PCR; in TCRdb, only in-frame clones are kept and a portion is missing. The sample includes 100,000 to 150,000 clones, 81% of them seen just once. The source is a woman between 40 and 55 years old in good health and CMV-seronegative. Sequencing was done on a sample of PBMCs. The J gene is TRBJ1-3, the V gene TRBV7-2; 11 bases agree with TRBD1. CDR3 nucleotide sequence: TGTGCCAGCAGCTTGGGGGACAGGGGGACGGGAAACACCATATATTTT. As protein: CASSLGDRGTGNTIYF.